This T cell receptor (beta chain) was captured in a study of control samples from healthy donors and cancer patients. Assay: immunoSEQ multiplex PCR; the TCRdb copy retains only in-frame clones and omits some. The repertoire includes about 54,000 clones, roughly 96% of them detected once, and 1.5% to 2% sits in the top ten. The sequenced material came from blood. The clonotype was recovered from a woman in her twenties or thirties in good health.

In nucleotides, the CDR3 is TGTGCCAGCAGTGTTAACGAAATAGAGGGTGGAAGAGGAAACACCATATATTTT. Translated, it gives CASSVNEIEGGRGNTIYF. The rearrangement joins TRBV2 to TRBJ1-3; D gene uncertain. Trimming pared 4 bases from V and 4 bases from J, leaving 23 bases between. CDR3 length equals 18 residues. Germline V lookup: CDR1 SNHLY, CDR2 FYNNEI.